These T cell receptor beta chains were read from a single sample in a study of blood T cell repertoires in COVID-19. Data came from immunoSEQ multiplex PCR; TCRdb stores just in-frame clones and leaves some out. The data contain 150,000 to 200,000 clones, about three quarters of them singletons. Sequencing used peripheral blood. The receptors here all came from a woman over 75 with active or convalescent COVID-19. The conserved cysteine and the conserved F or W are not part of the CDR3 here.

V gene	J gene	CDR3 protein
TRBV15	TRBJ1-6	ATSRDQNSPLH
TRBV2	TRBJ2-7	ASVNSQGAYEQY
TRBV2	TRBJ1-2	ASSVTGVYVIGKDDYGYT
TRBV13	TRBJ2-7	ASSSSGLAHNEQY
TRBV5-6	TRBJ2-2	ASSLVTGAPTGELF
TRBV7-2	TRBJ1-2	ASSLAPGMTYGYT
TRBV5-4	TRBJ1-6	ASSLIQGENSPLH
TRBV28	TRBJ2-2	ASSEGTRRELF
TRBV19	TRBJ2-7	ASSTKGHYEQY
TRBV29-1	TRBJ1-2	SVVVTGGISNYGYT
TRBV18	TRBJ1-3	ASSSLQGSGNTIY
TRBV29-1	TRBJ2-7	SVTREGGPGYEQY
TRBV11-2	TRBJ2-3	ASGTSRYTQY
TRBV19	TRBJ1-1	ASSQPGQPNTEAF
TRBV28	TRBJ1-1	ASSLDRPNTEAF
TRBV2	TRBJ2-5	ASSEYGGGETQY
TRBV27	TRBJ2-7	ASSFLRSPNPLEQY
TRBV19	TRBJ1-1	ASEGGTEAF
TRBV23-1	TRBJ2-1	ASSQTRTGTYNEQF
TRBV5-8	TRBJ1-2	ASSRDRVHGYT
TRBV29-1	TRBJ2-1	SVPFRGSGQF
TRBV19	TRBJ2-1	ASSITVFGEQF
TRBV6-4	TRBJ1-1	ASSDSGVAGQMNTEAF
TRBV15	TRBJ2-3	ATSRVDRADTQY
TRBV27	TRBJ2-7	ASSFIRGTGVHEQY
TRBV7-8	TRBJ1-2	ASSPRTSLGYT
TRBV5-5	TRBJ2-3	ASSLELAGTNTQY
TRBV5-1	TRBJ1-1	ASSWIGQGGNTEAF
TRBV28	TRBJ1-2	ASSFQGTYGYT
TRBV24-1	TRBJ1-2	ATSDPDSPNYGYT
TRBV7-8	TRBJ1-6	ASSLSNRGSYNSPLH
TRBV19	TRBJ2-3	ASSIWSPTGDTQY
TRBV3-1/TRBV3-2	TRBJ2-3	ASSQDPYQADTQY
TRBV4-1	TRBJ1-3	ASSQAGQGSGNTIY
TRBV6-2/TRBV6-3	TRBJ2-7	ASSSMTYEQY
TRBV7-2	TRBJ2-7	ASSRGGVRTYEQY
TRBV19	TRBJ1-1	ASNTYTEAF
TRBV7-6	TRBJ2-2	ASSLALASGRNTGELF
TRBV7-9	TRBJ1-2	ASSFRGPYGYT
TRBV2	TRBJ1-6	ASSEFRNSPLH
TRBV19	TRBJ1-6	ASSAGSGQGRNSPLH
TRBV29-1	TRBJ2-1	SVEGGGSYNEQF
TRBV5-1	TRBJ2-4	ASSLIGGGDIQY
TRBV29-1	TRBJ1-6	SVKEGQGNSPLH
TRBV2	TRBJ2-7	ASSDGGREQY
TRBV5-4	TRBJ2-3	ASSWGQGATDTQY
TRBV30	TRBJ2-5	AWGRSAQETQY
TRBV27	TRBJ2-1	ASSFLGQGNEQF
TRBV27	TRBJ2-7	ASSGTGLGTEQY
TRBV30	TRBJ2-4	ASALSAGY
TRBV5-1	TRBJ1-3	ASSPDTGNTIY
TRBV13	TRBJ1-3	ASSNRRDISGNTIY
TRBV6-5	TRBJ2-7	ASCSGQGRGYEQY
TRBV4-2	TRBJ1-2	ASSQEYRGGYGYT
TRBV6-2/TRBV6-3	TRBJ2-7	ASSYPRPTSGSYEQY
TRBV15	TRBJ2-2	ATSRGGDTGELF
TRBV4-1	TRBJ2-3	ASSQSGGRTDTQY